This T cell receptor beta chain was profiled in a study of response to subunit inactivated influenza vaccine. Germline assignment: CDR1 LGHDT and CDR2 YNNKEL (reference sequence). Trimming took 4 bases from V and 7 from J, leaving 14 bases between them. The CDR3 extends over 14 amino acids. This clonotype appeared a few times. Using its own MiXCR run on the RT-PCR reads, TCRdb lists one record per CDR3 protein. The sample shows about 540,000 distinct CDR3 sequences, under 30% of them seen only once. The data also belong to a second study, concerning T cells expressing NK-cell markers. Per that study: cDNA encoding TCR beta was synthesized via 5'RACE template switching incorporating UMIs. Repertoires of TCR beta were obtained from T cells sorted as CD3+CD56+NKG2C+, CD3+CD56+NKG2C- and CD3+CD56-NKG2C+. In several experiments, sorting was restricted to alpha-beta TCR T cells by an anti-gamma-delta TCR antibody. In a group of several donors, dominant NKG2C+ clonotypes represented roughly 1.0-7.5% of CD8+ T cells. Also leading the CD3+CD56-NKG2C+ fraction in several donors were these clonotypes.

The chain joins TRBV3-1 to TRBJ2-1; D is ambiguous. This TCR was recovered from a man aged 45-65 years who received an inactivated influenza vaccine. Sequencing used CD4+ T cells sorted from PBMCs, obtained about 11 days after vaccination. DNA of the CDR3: TGTGCCAGCAGCCGTCAAACAGTGGGGAATGAGCAGTTCTTC. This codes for CASSRQTVGNEQFF.